There are many counts of the clone carrying this TCR beta chain. The data stem from a study of human T cells and chemical hapten exposure. This CDR3 contains 15 residues. Trimming pared 5 bases from V and 2 bases from J, leaving 13 bases between. Germline lookup yields CDR1 SGHDN and CDR2 FVKESK. Time point of the sample: patch test 3, about 24 weeks after DPC sensitization. As to treatment: therapeutic diphenylcyclopropenone sensitization with weekly scalp DPC. Suited to DPC and affected by alopecia, the donors ranged from 18 to 70 years old. TCRdb called the RACE reads again in MiXCR, with one record for every CDR3 protein. The data show some 52,000 distinct CDR3 sequences, 9% to 10% seen once.

This receptor was obtained from a woman aged 40-49 years with alopecia areata. Some clones in this sample may be carry-over from other donors' samples. The chain has TRBV14 and TRBJ2-1, with D possibly TRBD1 on 6 matching bases. This sample comprised whole blood, obtained in connection with sensitization to the hapten diphenylcyclopropenone (DPC). The CDR3 is CASSRQGSTYNEQFF. CDR3 bases: TGTGCCAGCAGCAGGCAGGGGTCCACCTACAATGAGCAGTTCTTC.